Below, one T cell receptor (beta chain) is given with its context. Its cognate antigen is unknown. Assay: immunoSEQ multiplex PCR; the TCRdb copy retains only in-frame clones and omits some. Here the sample spans more than 15,000 clones, 65% to 90% being singletons. Specified time point: pre-treatment baseline. Samples come from before therapy and from week 3 after the first blockade cycle. This specimen belongs to a study of blood T cell dynamics during melanoma immunotherapy. Study-level points and caveats: PBMC repertoires of eventual disease-control patients split at W3 into clonality or diversity gains.

Trimming took 7 bases from V and 4 from J, leaving 8 bases between them. The germline V gene has CDR1 MDHEN and CDR2 SYDVKM. The CDR3 loop spans 13 amino acids. This clonotype was obtained from a human donor with melanoma. The rearrangement uses TRBV28 and TRBJ2-6; the D is unclear. Specimen: blood, collected from a patient treated with checkpoint blockade. CDR3 protein: CASISSGANVLTF. In nucleotides, the CDR3 is TGTGCCAGCATCTCTTCAGGGGCCAACGTCCTGACTTTC.